Included here is one T cell receptor beta chain sequence, with context. Generated by immunoSEQ multiplex PCR, the TCRdb table keeps only in-frame clones and is missing some. The sample contains about 93,000 clones, roughly 92% of which appear only once. The data stem from a study of OX40 agonist ivuxolimab in advanced cancers. About the research overall: Ivuxolimab, an antibody acting as an agonist of OX40 (CD134), was used to treat patients.

This CDR3 contains 14 residues. Germline CDR1 reads MDHEN; CDR2 reads SYDVKM. The V gene lost 2 bases and the J gene lost 6 bases, with 10 bases spanning the gap. The specimen was CD4+ or CD8+ T cells sorted from blood, collected in a trial of the OX40 agonist ivuxolimab. The chain recombines TRBV28 with TRBJ2-2; D might be TRBD2 (5 bases). The receptor's source is an adult with an advanced solid tumor such as melanoma, head and neck, liver or kidney cancer. The CDR3: CASSLVEGPGELFF. The CDR3 DNA reads as TGTGCCAGCAGTTTAGTAGAGGGCCCCGGGGAGCTGTTTTTT.